These 11 T cell receptor beta chains share one sample of origin, sequenced in a study of immune evolution from preneoplasia to lung adenocarcinoma (dated by TCRdb to the early 2020s). The library was generated by the immunoSEQ multiplex PCR assay. This is the immuneACCESS table as TCRdb keeps it, with only in-frame sequences that have V and J called. A part of the clones is gone; compared with another copy, unresolved V genes explain less than half, and the rest is unexplained. The sample table shows 9,000 to 9,500 clones, and nearly 90% are seen once. Jointly, the top ten make up approximately 2.3% of the sample. Specimen: FFPE invasive lung adenocarcinoma tissue. The cell subset or site label for this specimen denotes: frankly invasive lung adenocarcinoma (ADC). The source is a person between 65 and 80 years old with invasive lung adenocarcinoma.

The chain is built from TRBV13 and TRBJ2-1; D ambiguous. Germline lookup yields CDR1 PRHDT and CDR2 FYEKMQ (reference sequence). V lost 2 bases to trimming and J lost 3 bases, with 5 bases between them. This CDR3 is 13 amino acids long. CDR3 region: CASSLYGYNEQFF. The CDR3 DNA reads TGTGCCAGCAGCTTATATGGCTACAATGAGCAGTTCTTC.

CDR3 nucleotide sequence: TGTGCCAGCAGTGAAGGATTAGGTAGGGGCATCTCTGGAAACACCATATATTTT. This sequence encodes CASSEGLGRGISGNTIYF. The V gene is TRBV6-1, the J gene TRBJ1-3; D is perhaps TRBD1 (5 bases). There are 18 residues in the CDR3. In germline, CDR1 is MNHNS, CDR2 SASEGT. V dropped 1 base and J dropped 0 bases, with 16 bases sitting between them.

As to this clone: Germline and junction disagree at one end, which may indicate a read error. This chain links TRBV27 with TRBJ2-7; D is unclear. Germline V gene sequence: CDR1 MNHEY, CDR2 SMNVEV (reference sequence). The CDR3 extends over 11 amino acids. The chain's CDR3 is CASSFLSLYAF. The CDR3 DNA sequence: TGTGCCAGCAGTTTCCTCTCCCTCTACGCCTTC.

V and J are TRBV29-1 and TRBJ1-1, with TRBD1 matching 9 bases. Germline loops: CDR1 SQVTM, CDR2 ANQGSEA. This CDR3 is 14 amino acids long. Germline trimming cut 6 bases from V and 1 base from J; bases unmatched to any gene: 6. The CDR3 loop is CSVGLQGANTEAFF. For the CDR3, the DNA is TGCAGCGTGGGGCTACAGGGGGCGAACACTGAAGCTTTCTTT. Based on the CDR3 plus reference TRBV29-1 and TRBJ1-1, the full variable domain is SAVISQKPSRDICQRGTSLTIQCQVDSQVTMMFWYRQQPGQSLTLIATANQGSEATYESGFVIDKFPISRPNLTFSTLTVSNMSPEDSSIYLCSVGLQGANTEAFFGQGTRLTVV.

The chain has TRBV11-2 and TRBJ1-2, with D perhaps TRBD1 (6 bases). From germline, CDR1 is SGHAT and CDR2 FQNNGV. There are 13 residues in the CDR3. Trimming took 5 bases from V and 8 from J, leaving 15 bases between them. CDR3 residues: CASSPRQGLGYTF. Here the CDR3 DNA reads TGTGCCAGCAGCCCAAGGCAGGGGCTCGGCTACACCTTC.

This rearrangement joins TRBV5-1 to TRBJ1-4; TRBD1 agrees at 7 bases. The CDR3 loop spans 14 amino acids. The germline CDR1 and CDR2 sequences are SGHRS and YFSETQ. The V segment lost 0 bases and the J segment 8 bases; nucleotides outside the gene matches: 4. CDR3 sequence: CASSLEGAGEKLFF. CDR3 sequence (DNA): TGCGCCAGCAGCTTGGAGGGGGCAGGGGAAAAACTGTTTTTT.

V gene TRBV11-1 combines with J gene TRBJ2-7; 9 nucleotides match TRBD1. CDR1 SGHAT and CDR2 FQDESV come from the germline V gene (reference sequence). This CDR3 has 15 residues. With 4 bases clipped from V and 4 bases from J, the junction kept 8 bases outside the gene matches. Written as DNA, the CDR3 is TGTGCCAGCAGCTCTATAACAGGGGGCGTTTACGAGCAGTACTTC. It specifies CASSSITGGVYEQYF.

As to this clone: One end of the junction fails to match germline, which may point to a read error. The V call is TRBV6-5, the J call TRBJ1-1; D unclear. The CDR3 extends over 13 amino acids. Germline assignment: CDR1 MNHEY and CDR2 SVGAGI. As DNA, the CDR3 is TGTGCCAGCAGTACCTCACCGGCCCGCCTCTATCTCTTT. Translating gives CASSTSPARLYLF.

This chain links TRBV19 with TRBJ1-1; no reliable D call. V lost 5 bases and J lost 4, with 14 bases in between. The CDR3 contains 14 residues. CDR1 is LNHDA, CDR2 SQIVND, per germline (reference sequence). The CDR3 protein is CASSPTMVGTEAFF. CDR3 DNA: TGTGCCAGTAGTCCCACTATGGTTGGCACTGAAGCTTTCTTT. Together with reference TRBV19 and TRBJ1-1, the CDR3 gives the full variable domain: DGGITQSPKYLFRKEGQNVTLSCEQNLNHDAMYWYRQDPGQGLRLIYYSQIVNDFQKGDIAEGYSVSREKKESFPLTVTSAQKNPTAFYLCASSPTMVGTEAFFGQGTRLTVV.

The sample holds one count of this clone. This chain links TRBV28 with TRBJ1-5, with no clear D. The CDR3 length is 12 residues. The germline V gene encodes CDR1 MDHEN and CDR2 SYDVKM. The V end lost 1 base, the J end lost 7 bases, and 5 bases lay between the germline ends. The CDR3 DNA follows: TGTGCCAGCAGTTTATCGGTGCAGCCCCAGCATTTT. This sequence encodes CASSLSVQPQHF.

The chain is built from TRBV30 and TRBJ2-7, with D perhaps matching TRBD1 (6 bases). The CDR3 totals 17 residues. Trimming pared 0 bases from V and 2 bases from J, leaving 20 bases between. Germline V lookup: CDR1 GTSNPN, CDR2 SVGIG (reference sequence). CDR3 nucleotide sequence: TGTGCCTGGAGTGTCGTACGTCAACAGGGCATCGCCTACGAGCAGTACTTC. It is translated as CAWSVVRQQGIAYEQYF.